This T cell receptor beta chain originates from a study of T-cell reconstitution after alpha-beta-depleted transplantation in children. Study-wide findings and caveats: TCRbeta diversity was high at day 60 in some patients (a result of surviving recipient T cells and thymic progenitors). Roughly two months post-transplant, alpha-beta T cells reportedly originated from several hundred graft clones that had expanded. The authors attributed T-cell counts and diversity one year after transplant mostly to newly produced T cells.

The CDR3 consists of 18 residues. The V end was cut by 3 bases, the J end by 2 bases, with 21 bases between. Germline-derived CDR1 and CDR2 are MGHRA and YSYEKL. This clonotype was seen only a few times. The target antigen is unknown. Using unique molecular identifiers, the investigators prepared the TCRbeta library. TCRdb re-analysed the PCR reads in MiXCR, keeping a single row per CDR3 protein. Among about 830,000 distinct CDR3 sequences, around 15% were seen once, and the ten largest hold around 4.5%. The sample in question was PBMCs, mostly from graft donor cells, obtained 360 days after TCRalphabeta/CD19-depleted stem cell transplant. This TCR was sampled from a male patient under 18 who had a stem cell transplant for acute lymphoblastic leukemia, so the T cells may come from the graft donor. This chain uses TRBV4-1 with TRBJ2-3, with D perhaps matching TRBD2 (6 bases). The CDR3 region is CASSHPSLGDFNTDTQYF. Here the CDR3 DNA reads TGCGCCAGCAGCCACCCCTCCCTGGGGGACTTTAACACAGATACGCAGTATTTT.